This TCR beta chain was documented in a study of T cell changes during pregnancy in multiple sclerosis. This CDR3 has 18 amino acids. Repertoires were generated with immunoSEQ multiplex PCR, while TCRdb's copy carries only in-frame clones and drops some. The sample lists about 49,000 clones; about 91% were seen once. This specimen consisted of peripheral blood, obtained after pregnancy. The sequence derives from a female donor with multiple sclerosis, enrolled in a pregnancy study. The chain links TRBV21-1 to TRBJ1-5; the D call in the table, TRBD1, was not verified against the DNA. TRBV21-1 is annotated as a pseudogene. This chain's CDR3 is CASSKETQTGWRNQPQHF. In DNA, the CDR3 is TGTGCCAGCAGCAAAGAAACCCAAACAGGGTGGCGCAATCAGCCCCAGCATTTT.